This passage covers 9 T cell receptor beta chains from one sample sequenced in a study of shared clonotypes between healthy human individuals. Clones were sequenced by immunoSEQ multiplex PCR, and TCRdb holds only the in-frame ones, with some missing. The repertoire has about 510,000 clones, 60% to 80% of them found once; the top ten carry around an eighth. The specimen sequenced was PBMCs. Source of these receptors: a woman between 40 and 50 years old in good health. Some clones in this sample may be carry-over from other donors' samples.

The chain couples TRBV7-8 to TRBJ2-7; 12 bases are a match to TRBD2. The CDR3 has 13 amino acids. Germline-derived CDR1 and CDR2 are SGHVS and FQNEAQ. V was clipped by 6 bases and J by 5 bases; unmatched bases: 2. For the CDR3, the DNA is TGTGCCAGCAGTTGGACTAGCGGGGACGAGCAGTACTTC. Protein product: CASSWTSGDEQYF.

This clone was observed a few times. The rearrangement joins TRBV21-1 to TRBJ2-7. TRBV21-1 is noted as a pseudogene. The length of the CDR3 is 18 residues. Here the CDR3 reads CASSKAGGAWVISYEQYF. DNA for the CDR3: TGTGCCAGCAGCAAAGCGGGGGGCGCCTGGGTTATCAGTTACGAGCAGTACTTC.

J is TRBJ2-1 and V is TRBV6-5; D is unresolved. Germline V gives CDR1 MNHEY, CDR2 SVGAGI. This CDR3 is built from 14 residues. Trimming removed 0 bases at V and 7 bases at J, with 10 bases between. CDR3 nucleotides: TGTGCCAGCAGTTACTCCCCCTCGCCAAATGAGCAGTTCTTC. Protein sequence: CASSYSPSPNEQFF.

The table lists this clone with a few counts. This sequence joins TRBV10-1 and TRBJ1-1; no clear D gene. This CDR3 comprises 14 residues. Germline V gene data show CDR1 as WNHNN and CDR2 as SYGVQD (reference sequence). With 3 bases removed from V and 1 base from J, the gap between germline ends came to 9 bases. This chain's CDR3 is CASSESQWNTEAFF. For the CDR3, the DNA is TGCGCCAGCAGTGAATCACAGTGGAACACTGAAGCTTTCTTT.

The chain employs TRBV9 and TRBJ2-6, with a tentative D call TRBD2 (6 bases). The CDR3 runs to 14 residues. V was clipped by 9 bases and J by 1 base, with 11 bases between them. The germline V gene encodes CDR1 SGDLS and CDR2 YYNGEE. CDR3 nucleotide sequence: TGTGCCATGTCAGGAGGGTCTGGGGCCAACGTCCTGACTTTC. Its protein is CAMSGGSGANVLTF.

CDR3 sequence: CASSPLRLAGYTGELFF. The CDR3 DNA reads as TGTGCCAGCAGCCCCTTACGACTAGCGGGGTACACCGGGGAGCTGTTTTTT. V is TRBV11-1 and J is TRBJ2-2; 11 positions agree with TRBD2. Germline CDR1 reads SGHAT; CDR2 reads FQDESV (reference sequence). This CDR3 has 17 residues. The trim removed 5 bases at V and 3 bases at J, leaving 8 bases unmatched.

The CDR3 loop is CATSLTGDTGELFF. The CDR3 DNA reads TGTGCCACTAGTTTGACAGGGGACACCGGGGAGCTGTTTTTT. The chain has TRBV9 and TRBJ2-2; 8 bases are a match to TRBD1. Germline CDR1 and CDR2: SGDLS and YYNGEE. The CDR3 consists of 14 residues. Unmatched junction bases numbered 7, after V lost 9 bases and J lost 3 bases.

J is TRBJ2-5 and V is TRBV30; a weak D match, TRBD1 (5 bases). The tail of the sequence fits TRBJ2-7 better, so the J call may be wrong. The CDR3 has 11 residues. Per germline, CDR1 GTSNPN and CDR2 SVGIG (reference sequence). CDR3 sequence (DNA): TGTGCCTGGAGGGACATAAACGAGCAGTACTTC. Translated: CAWRDINEQYF.

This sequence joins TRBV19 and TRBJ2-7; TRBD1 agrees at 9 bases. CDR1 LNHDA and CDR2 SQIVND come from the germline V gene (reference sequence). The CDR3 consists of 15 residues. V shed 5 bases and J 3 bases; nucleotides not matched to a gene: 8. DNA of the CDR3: TGTGCCAGTAGTTCCCCAGGACAGGGGATCTACGAGCAGTACTTC. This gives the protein CASSSPGQGIYEQYF.